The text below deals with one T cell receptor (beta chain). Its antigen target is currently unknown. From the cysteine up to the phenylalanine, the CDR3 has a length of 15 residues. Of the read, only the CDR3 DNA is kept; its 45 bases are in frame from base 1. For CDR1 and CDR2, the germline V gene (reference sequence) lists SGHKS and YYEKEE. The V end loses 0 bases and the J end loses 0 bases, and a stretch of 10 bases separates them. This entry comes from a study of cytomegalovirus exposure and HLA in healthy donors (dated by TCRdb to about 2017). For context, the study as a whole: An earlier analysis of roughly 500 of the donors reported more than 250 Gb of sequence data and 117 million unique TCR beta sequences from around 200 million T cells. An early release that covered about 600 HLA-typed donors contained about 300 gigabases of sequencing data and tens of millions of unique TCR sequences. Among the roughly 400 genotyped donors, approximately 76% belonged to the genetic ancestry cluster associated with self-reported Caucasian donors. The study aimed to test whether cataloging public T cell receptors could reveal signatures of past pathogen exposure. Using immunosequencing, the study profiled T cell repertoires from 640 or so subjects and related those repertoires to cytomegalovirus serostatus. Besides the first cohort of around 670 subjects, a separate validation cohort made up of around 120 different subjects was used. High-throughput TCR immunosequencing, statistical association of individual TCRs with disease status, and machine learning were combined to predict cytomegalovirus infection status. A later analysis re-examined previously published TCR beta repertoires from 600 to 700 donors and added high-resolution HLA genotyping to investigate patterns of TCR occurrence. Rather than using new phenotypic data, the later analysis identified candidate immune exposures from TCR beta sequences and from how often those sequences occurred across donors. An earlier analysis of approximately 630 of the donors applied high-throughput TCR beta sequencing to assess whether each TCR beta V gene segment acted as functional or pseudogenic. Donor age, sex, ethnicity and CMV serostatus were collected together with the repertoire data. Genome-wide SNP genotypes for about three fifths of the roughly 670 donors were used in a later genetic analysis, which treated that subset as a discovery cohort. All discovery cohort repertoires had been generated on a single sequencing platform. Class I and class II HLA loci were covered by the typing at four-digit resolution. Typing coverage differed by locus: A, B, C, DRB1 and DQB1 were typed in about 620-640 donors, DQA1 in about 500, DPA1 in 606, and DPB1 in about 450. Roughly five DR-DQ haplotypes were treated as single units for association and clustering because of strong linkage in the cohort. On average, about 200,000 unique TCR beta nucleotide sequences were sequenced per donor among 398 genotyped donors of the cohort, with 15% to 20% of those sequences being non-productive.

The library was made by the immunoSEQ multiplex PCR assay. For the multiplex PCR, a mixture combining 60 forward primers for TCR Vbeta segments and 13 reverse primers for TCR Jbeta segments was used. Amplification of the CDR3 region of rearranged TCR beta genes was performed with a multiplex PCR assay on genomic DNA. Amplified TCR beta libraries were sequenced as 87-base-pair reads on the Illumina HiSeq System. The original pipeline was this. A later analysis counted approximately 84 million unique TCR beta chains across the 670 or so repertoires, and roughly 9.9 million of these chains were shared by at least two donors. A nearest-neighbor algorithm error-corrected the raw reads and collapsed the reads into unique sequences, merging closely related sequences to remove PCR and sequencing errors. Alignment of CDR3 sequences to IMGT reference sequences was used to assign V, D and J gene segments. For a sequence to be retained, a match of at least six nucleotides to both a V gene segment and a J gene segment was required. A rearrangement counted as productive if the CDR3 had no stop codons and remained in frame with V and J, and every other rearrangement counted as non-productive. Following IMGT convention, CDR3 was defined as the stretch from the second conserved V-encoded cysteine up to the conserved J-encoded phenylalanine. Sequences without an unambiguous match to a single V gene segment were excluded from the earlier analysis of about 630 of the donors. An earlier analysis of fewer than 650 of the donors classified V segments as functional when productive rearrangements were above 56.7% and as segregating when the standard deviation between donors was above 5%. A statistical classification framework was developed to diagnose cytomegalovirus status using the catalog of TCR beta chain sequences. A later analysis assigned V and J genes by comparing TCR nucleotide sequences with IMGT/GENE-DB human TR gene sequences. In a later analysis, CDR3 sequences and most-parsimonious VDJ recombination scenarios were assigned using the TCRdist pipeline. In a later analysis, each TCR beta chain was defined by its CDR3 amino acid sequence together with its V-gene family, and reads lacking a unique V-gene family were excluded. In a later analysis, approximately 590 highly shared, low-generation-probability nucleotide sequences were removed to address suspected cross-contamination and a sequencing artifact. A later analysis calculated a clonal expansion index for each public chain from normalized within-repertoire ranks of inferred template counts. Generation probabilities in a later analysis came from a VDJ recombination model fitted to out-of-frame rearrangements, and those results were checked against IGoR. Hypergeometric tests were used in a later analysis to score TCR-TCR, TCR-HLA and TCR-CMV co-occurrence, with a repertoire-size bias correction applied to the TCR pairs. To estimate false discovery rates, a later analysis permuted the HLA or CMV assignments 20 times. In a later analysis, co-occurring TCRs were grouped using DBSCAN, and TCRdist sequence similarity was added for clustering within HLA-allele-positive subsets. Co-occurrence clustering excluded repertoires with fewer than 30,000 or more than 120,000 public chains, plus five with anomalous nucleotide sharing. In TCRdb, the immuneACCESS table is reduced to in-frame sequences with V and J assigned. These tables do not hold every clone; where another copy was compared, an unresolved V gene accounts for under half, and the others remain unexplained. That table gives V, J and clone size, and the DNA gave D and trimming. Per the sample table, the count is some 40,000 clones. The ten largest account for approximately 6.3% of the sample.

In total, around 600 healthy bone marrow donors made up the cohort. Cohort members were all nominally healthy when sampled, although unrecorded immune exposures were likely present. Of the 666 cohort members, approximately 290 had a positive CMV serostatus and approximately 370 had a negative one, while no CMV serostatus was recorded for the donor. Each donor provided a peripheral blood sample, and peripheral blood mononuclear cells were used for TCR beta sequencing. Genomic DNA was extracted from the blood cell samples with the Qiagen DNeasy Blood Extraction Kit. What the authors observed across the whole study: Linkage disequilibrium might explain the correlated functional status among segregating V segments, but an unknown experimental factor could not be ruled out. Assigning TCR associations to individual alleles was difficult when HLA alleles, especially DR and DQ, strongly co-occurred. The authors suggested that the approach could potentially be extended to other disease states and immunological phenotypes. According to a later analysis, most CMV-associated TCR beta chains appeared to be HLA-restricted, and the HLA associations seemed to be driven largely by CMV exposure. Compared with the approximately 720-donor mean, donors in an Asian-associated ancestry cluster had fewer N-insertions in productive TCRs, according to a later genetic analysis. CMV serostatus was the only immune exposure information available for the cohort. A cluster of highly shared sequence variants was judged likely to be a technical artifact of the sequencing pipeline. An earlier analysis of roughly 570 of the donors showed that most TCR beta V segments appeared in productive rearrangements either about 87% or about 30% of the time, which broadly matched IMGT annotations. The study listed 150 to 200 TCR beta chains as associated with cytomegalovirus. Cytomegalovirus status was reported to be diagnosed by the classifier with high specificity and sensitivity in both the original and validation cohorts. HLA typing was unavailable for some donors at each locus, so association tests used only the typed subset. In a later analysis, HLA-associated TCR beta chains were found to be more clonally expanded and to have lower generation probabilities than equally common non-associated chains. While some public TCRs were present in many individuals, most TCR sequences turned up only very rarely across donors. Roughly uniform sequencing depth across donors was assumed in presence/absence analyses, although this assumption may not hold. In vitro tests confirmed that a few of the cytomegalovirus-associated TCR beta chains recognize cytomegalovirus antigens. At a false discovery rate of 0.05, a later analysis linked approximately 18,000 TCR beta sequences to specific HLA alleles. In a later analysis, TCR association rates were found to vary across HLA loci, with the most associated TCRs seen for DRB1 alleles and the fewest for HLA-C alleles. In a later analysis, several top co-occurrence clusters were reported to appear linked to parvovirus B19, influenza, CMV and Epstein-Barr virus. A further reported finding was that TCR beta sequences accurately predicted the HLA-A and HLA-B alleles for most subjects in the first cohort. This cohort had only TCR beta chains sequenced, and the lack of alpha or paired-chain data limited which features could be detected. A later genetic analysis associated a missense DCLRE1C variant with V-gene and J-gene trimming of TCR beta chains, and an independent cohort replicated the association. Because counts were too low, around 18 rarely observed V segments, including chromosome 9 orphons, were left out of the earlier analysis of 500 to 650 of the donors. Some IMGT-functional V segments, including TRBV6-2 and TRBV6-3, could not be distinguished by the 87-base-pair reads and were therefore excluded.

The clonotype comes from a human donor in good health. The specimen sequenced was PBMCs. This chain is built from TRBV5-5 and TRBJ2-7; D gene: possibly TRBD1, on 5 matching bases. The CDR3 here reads CASSLGPGNSYEQYF. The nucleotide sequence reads TGTGCCAGCAGCTTGGGCCCAGGGAACTCCTACGAGCAGTACTTC. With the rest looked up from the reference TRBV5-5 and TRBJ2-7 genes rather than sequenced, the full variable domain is DAGVTQSPTHLIKTRGQQVTLRCSPISGHKSVSWYQQVLGQGPQFIFQYYEKEERGRGNFPDRFSARQFPNYSSELNVNALLLGDSALYLCASSLGPGNSYEQYFGPGTRLTVT.